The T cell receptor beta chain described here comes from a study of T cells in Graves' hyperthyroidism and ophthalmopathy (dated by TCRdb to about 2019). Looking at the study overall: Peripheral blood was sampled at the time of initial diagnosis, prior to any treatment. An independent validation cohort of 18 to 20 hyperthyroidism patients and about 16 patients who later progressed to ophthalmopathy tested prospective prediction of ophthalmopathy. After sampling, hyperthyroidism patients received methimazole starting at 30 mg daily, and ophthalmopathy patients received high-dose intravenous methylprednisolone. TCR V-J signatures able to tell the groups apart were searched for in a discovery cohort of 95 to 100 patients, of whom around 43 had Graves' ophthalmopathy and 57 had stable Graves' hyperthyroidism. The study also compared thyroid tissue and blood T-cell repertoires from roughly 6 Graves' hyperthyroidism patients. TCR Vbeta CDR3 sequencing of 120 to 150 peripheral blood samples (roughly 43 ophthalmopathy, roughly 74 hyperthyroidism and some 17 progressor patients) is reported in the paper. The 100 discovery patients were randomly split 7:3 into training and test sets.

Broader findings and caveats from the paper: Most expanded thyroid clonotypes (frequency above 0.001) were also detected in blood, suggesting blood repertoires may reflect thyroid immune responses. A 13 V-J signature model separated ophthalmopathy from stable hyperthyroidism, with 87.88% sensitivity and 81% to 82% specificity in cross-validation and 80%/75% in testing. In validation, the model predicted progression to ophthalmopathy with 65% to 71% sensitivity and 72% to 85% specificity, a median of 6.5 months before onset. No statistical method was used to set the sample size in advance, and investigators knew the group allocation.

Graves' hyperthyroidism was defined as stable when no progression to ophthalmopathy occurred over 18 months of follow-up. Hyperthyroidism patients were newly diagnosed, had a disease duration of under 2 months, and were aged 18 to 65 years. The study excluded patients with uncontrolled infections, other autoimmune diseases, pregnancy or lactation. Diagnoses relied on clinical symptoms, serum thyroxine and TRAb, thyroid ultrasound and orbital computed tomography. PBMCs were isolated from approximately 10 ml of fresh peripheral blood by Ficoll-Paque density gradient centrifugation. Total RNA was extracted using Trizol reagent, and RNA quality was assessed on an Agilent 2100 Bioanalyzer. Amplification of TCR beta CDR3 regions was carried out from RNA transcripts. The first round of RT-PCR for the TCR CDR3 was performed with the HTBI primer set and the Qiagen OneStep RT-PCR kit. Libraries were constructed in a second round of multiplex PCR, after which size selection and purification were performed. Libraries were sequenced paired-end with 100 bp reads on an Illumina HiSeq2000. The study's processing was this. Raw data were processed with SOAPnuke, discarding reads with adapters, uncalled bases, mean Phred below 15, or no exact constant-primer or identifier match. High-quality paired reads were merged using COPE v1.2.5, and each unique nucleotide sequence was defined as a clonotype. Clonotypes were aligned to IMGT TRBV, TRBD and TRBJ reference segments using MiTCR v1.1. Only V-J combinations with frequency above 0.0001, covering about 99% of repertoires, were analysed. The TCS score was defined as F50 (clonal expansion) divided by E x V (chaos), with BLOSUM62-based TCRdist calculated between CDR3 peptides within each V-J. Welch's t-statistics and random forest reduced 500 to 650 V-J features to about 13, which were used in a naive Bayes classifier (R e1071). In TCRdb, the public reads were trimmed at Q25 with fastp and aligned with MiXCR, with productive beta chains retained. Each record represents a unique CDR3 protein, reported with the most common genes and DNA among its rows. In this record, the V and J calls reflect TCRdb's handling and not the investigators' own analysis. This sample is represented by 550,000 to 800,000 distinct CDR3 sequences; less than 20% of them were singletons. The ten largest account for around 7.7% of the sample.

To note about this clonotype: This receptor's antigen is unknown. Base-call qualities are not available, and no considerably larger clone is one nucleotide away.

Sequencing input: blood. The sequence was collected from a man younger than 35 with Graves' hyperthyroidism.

The encoded CDR3 is CAWSVQGGLSYGYTF. The sequenced DNA is TGTGCCTGGAGTGTCCAGGGAGGGCTTTCCTATGGCTACACCTTC. The chain couples TRBV30 to TRBJ1-2; TRBD1 could be the D gene, as 5 bases match. From its cysteine to its phenylalanine, the CDR3 spans 15 amino acids. Kept here is only the CDR3 DNA, which spans 45 bases and is read in frame from base 1. CDR1 and CDR2 are read off the germline V gene (reference sequence) as GTSNPN and SVGIG. V lost 0 bases and J lost 4 bases; the stretch between them is 15 bases long.